Following are 3 T cell receptor beta chains from one sample sequenced in a study of spatial heterogeneity in lung cancer. Time point meaning: blood at routine non-recurrence follow-up after resection. Whole RNA was taken from tumor, nontumor lung or frozen PBMC; it was then sequenced unsorted. Each CDR3 protein gets one entry after TCRdb re-called the 5' RACE reads with MiXCR. The sample yields some 54,000 distinct CDR3 sequences, roughly 7% seen once. Sequences were derived from PBMCs, sampled at follow-up. The receptors here all came from a female donor with early-stage non-small cell lung cancer.

The rearrangement joins TRBV9 to TRBJ2-6, with D tentatively TRBD2 (5 bases). This CDR3 has 20 residues. The germline V gene has CDR1 SGDLS and CDR2 YYNGEE. V was clipped by 4 bases and J by 4 bases, with 27 bases between them. The CDR3 here is CASSQSFDSNLALGANVLTF. CDR3 in DNA: TGTGCCAGCAGCCAAAGCTTCGATTCCAATCTAGCTCTGGGGGCCAACGTCCTGACTTTC.

This clonotype was counted at least ten times. The chain uses TRBV2 and TRBJ2-1, with 8 positions matching TRBD1. This CDR3 comprises 14 residues. V shed 2 bases, J shed 8 bases, and the junction held 5 bases outside the gene matches. Germline assignment: CDR1 SNHLY and CDR2 FYNNEI. Written as DNA, the CDR3 is TGTGCCAGCAGTGAACAGGGGGCGAGGGATGAGCAGTTCTTC. Translated: CASSEQGARDEQFF.

This clonotype was detected a few times. The V and J genes are TRBV7-9 and TRBJ2-7; possibly TRBD2 for D (6 bases). Trimming removed 5 bases from V and 2 bases from J, with 13 bases in between. The CDR3 spans 14 residues. Germline V CDR1 and CDR2: SEHNR, FQNEAQ (reference sequence). The CDR3 DNA is TGTGCCAGCAGCCTCGGGACTTACCCCTACGAGCAGTACTTC. Its translation is CASSLGTYPYEQYF.